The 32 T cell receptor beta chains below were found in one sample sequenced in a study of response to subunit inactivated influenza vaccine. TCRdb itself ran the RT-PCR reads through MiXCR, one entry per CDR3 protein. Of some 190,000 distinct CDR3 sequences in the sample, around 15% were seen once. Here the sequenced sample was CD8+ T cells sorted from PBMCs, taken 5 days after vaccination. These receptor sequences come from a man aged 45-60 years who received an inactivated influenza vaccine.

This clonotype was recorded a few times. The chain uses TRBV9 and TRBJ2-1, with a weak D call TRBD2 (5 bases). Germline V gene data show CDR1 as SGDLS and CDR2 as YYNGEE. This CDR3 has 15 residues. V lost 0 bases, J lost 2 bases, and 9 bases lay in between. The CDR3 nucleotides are TGTGCCAGCAGCGTAGTGGGAGTCGCCTACAATGAGCAGTTCTTC. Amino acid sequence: CASSVVGVAYNEQFF.

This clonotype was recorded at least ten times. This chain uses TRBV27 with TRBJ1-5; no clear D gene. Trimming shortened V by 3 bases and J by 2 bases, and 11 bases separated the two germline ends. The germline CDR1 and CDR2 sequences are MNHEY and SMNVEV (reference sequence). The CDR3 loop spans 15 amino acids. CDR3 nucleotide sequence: TGTGCCAGCAGTTTTATCGGGCCAGGCAATCAGCCCCAGCATTTT. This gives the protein CASSFIGPGNQPQHF.

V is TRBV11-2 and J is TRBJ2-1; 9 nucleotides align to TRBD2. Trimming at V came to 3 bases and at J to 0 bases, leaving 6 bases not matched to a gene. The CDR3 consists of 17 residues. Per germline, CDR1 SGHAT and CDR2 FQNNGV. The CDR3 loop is CASSLTSSGSSYNEQFF. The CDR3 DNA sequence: TGTGCCAGCAGCTTGACGAGTAGCGGGAGCTCCTACAATGAGCAGTTCTTC.

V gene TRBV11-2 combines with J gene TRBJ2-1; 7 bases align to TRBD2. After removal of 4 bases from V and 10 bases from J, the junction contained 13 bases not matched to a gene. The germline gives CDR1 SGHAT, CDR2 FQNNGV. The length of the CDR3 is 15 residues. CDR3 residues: CASSSGGGSNREQFF. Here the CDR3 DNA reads TGTGCCAGCAGCTCAGGAGGCGGGAGCAATCGGGAGCAGTTCTTC.

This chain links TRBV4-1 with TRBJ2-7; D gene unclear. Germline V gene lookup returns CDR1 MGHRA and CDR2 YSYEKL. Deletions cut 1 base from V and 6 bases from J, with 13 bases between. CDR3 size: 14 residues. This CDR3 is CASSQVGTGGEQYF. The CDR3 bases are TGCGCCAGCAGCCAAGTGGGCACCGGTGGCGAGCAGTACTTC.

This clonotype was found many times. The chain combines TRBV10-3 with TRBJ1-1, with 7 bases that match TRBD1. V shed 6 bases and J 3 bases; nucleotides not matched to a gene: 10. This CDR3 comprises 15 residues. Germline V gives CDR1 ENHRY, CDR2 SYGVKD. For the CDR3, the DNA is TGTGCCATCAGGCGACAGGGAGAAGGGGACACTGAAGCTTTCTTT. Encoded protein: CAIRRQGEGDTEAFF.

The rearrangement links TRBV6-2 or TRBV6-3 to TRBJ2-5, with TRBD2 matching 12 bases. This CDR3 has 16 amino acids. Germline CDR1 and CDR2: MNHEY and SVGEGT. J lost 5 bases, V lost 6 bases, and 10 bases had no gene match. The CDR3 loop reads CASSRGLAGLGETQYF. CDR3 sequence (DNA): TGTGCCAGCAGCAGAGGACTAGCGGGACTGGGGGAGACCCAGTACTTC.

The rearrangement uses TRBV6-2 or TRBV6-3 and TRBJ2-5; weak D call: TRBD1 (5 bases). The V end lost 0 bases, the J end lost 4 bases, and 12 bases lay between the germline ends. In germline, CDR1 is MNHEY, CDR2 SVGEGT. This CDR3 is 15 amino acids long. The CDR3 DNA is TGTGCCAGCAGTTACTCGTCAGGGCTGAGAGAGACCCAGTACTTC. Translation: CASSYSSGLRETQYF.

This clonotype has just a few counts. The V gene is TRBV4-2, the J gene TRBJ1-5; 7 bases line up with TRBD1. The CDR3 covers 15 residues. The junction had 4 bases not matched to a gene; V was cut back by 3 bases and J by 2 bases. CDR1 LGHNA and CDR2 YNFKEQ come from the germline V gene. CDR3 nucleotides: TGTGCCAGCAGCCAGGTTGGACAGGGCAATCAGCCCCAGCATTTT. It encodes CASSQVGQGNQPQHF.

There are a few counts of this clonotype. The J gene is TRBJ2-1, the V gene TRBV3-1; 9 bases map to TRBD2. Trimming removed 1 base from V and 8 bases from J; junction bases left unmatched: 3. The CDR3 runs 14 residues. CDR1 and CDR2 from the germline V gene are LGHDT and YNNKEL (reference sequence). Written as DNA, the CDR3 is TGTGCCAGCAGCCAAGGACTAGCGGCATATGAGCAGTTCTTC. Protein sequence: CASSQGLAAYEQFF.

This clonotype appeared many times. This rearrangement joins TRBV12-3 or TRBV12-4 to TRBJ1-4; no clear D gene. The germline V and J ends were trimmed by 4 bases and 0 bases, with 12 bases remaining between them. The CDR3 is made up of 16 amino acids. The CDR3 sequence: CASSSSDRATNEKLFF. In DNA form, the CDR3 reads TGTGCCAGCAGTTCCTCGGACCGGGCAACTAATGAAAAACTGTTTTTT.

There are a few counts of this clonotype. The CDR3 DNA reads as TGTGCCATCAGTGAAAGTGCGAGGGTAGCGGTCTACTTCCATGAGCAGTTCTTC. Protein sequence: CAISESARVAVYFHEQFF. The gene calls are TRBV10-3 and TRBJ2-1; D perhaps matches TRBD2 (6 bases). Trimming shortened V by 3 bases and J by 8 bases, and 26 bases separated the two germline ends. CDR1 is ENHRY, CDR2 SYGVKD, per germline. This CDR3 region has 18 residues.

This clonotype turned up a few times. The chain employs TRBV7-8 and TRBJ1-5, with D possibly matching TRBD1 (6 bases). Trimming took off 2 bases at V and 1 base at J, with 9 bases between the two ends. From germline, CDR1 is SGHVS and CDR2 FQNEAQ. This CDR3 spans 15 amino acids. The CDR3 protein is CASSLLQGSNQPQHF. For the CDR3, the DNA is TGTGCCAGCAGCTTACTGCAGGGGAGCAATCAGCCCCAGCATTTT.

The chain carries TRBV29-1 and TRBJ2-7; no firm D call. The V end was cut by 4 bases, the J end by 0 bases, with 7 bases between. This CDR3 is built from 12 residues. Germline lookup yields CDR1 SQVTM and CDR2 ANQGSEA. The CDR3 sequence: CSVATNSYEQYF. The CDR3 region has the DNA TGCAGCGTTGCAACTAACTCCTACGAGCAGTACTTC.

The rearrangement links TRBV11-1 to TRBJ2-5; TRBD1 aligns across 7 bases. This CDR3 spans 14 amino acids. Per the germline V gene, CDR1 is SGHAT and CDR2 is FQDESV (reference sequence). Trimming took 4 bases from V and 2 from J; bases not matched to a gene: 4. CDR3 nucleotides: TGTGCCAGCAGCTCCGACAGGGCGCAAGAGACCCAGTACTTC. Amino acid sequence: CASSSDRAQETQYF.

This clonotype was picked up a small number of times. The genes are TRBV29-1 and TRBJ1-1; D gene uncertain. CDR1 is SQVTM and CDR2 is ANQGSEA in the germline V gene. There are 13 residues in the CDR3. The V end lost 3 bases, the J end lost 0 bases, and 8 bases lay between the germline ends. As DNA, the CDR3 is TGCAGCGTTGATCGGGCGGTGAACACTGAAGCTTTCTTT. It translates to CSVDRAVNTEAFF.

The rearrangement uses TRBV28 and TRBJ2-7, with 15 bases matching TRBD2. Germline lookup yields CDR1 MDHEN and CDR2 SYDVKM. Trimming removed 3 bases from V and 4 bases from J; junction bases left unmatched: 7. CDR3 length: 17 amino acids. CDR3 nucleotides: TGTGCCAGCAGTTTCTTACGTGGGACTAGCGGGAGGTACGAGCAGTACTTC. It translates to CASSFLRGTSGRYEQYF.

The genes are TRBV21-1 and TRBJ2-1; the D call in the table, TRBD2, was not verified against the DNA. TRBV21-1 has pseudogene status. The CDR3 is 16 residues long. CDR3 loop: CASSKEGASGSHEQFF. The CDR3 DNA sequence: TGTGCCAGCAGCAAAGAAGGGGCTAGCGGGAGCCATGAGCAGTTCTTC.

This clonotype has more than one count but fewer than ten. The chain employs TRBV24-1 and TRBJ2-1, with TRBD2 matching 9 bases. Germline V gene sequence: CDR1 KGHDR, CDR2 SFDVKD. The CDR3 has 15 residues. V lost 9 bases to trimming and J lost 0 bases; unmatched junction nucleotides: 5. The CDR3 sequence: CATETAGGSYNEQFF. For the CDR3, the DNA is TGTGCCACCGAGACAGCGGGAGGCTCCTACAATGAGCAGTTCTTC.

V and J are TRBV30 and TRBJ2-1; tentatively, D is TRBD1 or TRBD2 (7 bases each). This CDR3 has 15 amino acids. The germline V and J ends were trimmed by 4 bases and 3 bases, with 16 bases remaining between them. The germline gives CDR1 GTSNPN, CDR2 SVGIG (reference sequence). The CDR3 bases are TGTGCCTGGATGGGGGGGGACAGAGGCTACAATGAGCAGTTCTTC. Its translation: CAWMGGDRGYNEQFF.

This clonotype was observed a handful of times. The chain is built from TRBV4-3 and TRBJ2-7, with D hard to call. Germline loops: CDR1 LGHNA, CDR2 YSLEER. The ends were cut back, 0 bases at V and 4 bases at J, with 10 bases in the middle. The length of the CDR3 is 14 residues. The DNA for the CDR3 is TGCGCCAGCAGCCAAGAGCATGGCCGGTACGAGCAGTACTTC. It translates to CASSQEHGRYEQYF.

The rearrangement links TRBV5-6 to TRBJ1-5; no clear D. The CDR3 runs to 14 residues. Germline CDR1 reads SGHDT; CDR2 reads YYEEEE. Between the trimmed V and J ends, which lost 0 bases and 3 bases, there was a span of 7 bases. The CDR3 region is CASSLGAANQPQHF. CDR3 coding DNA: TGTGCCAGCAGCTTGGGGGCAGCCAATCAGCCCCAGCATTTT.

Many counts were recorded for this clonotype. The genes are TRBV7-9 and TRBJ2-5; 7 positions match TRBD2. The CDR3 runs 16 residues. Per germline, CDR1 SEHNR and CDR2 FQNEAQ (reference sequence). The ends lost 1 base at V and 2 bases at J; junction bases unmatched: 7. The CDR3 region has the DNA TGTGCCAGCAGCTTAGTACCGTCTAGCGGACAAGAGACCCAGTACTTC. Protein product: CASSLVPSSGQETQYF.

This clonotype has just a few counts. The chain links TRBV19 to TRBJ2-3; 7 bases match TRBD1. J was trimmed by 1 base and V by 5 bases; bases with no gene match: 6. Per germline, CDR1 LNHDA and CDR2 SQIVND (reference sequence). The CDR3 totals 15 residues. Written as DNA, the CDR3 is TGTGCCAGTAGTGCCGGGACAGTCCGCACAGATACGCAGTATTTT. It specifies CASSAGTVRTDTQYF.

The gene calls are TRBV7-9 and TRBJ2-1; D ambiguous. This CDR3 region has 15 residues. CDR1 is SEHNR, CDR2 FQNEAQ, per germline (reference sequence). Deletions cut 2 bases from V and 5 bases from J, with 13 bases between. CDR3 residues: CASSLYSIRDNEQFF. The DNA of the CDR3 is TGTGCCAGCAGCTTATATTCCATACGAGACAATGAGCAGTTCTTC.

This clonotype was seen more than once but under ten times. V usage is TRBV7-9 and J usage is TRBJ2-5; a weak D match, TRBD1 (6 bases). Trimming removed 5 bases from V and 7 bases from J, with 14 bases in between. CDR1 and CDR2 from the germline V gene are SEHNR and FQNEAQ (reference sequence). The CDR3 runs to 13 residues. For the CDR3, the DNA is TGTGCCAGCAGCGCAGGGGTTTGGGGGACCCAGTACTTC. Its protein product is CASSAGVWGTQYF.

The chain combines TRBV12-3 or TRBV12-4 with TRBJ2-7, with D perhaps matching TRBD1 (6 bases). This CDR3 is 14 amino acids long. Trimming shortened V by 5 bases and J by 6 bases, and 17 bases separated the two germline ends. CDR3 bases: TGTGCCAGCAGTGATGTACGGGACACTTCCGAGCAGTACTTC. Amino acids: CASSDVRDTSEQYF.

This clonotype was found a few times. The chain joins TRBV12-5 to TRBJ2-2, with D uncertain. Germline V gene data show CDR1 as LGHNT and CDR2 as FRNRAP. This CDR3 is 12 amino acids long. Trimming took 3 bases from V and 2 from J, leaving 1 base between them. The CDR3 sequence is CASGFNTGELFF. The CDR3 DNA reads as TGTGCTAGTGGTTTCAACACCGGGGAGCTGTTTTTT.

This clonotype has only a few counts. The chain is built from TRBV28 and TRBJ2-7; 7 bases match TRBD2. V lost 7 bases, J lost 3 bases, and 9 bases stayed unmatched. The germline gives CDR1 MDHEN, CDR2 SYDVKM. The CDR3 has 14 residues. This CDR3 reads CASTLEGRVYEQYF. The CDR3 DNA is TGTGCCAGCACCCTAGAGGGGAGGGTCTACGAGCAGTACTTC.

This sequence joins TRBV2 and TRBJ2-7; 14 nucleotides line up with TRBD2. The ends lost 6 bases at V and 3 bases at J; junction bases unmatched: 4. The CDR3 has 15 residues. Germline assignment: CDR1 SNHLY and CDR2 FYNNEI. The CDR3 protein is CASRGGTSGSYEQYF. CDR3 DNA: TGTGCCAGCAGGGGGGGGACTAGCGGGAGCTACGAGCAGTACTTC.

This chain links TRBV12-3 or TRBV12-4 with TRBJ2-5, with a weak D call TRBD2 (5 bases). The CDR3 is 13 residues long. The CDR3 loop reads CATSGDPKETQYF. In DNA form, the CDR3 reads TGTGCTACTAGTGGAGACCCAAAAGAGACCCAGTACTTC.

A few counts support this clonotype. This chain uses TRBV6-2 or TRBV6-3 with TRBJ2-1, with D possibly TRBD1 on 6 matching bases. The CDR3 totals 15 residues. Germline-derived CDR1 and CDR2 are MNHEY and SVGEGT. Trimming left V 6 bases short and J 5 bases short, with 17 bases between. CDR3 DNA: TGTGCCAGCAGCTTACGGACAGAAGCTAACAATGAGCAGTTCTTC. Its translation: CASSLRTEANNEQFF.